This TCR beta chain was observed in a study of cytomegalovirus exposure and HLA in healthy donors. Germline assignment: CDR1 LGHNA and CDR2 YSLEER. V was trimmed by 0 bases and J by 9 bases, leaving 18 bases between them. This CDR3 is 16 amino acids long. General observations from the study: A later analysis linked around 15,000 TCR beta sequences to HLA alleles at 0.05 false discovery rate. Usually a TCR sequence was rare, but some public TCRs were found in many donors. Analysis performed later showed TCR beta chains linked to HLA being more clonally expanded than equally common others. CMV serostatus alone was available as immune exposure information.

Concerning this clone: Antigen specificity is unknown.

This PCR relied on a set of 60 Vbeta primers and 13 Jbeta primers. The protocol was immunoSEQ multiplex PCR, while the TCRdb copy is restricted to in-frame clones and leaves out a portion. The profile shows approximately 120,000 clones, approximately 71% of them singletons. The chain combines TRBV4-3 with TRBJ2-4; D perhaps matches TRBD1 (6 bases). This receptor was taken from a man between 40 and 49 years old in good health and CMV-seronegative. Sequencing was done on a sample of PBMCs. The CDR3 protein is CASSQDHSEQGSIQYF. The CDR3 DNA follows: TGCGCCAGCAGCCAAGATCATAGCGAACAGGGTAGCATTCAGTACTTC.